The 10 T cell receptor beta chains below were found in one sample sequenced in a study of T cell repertoires in cytomegalovirus infection. TCRdb recomputed calls from the reads with MiXCR, one row per CDR3 protein. The table has about 770,000 distinct CDR3 sequences, around 29% seen once. Antigen specificity for these receptors is unknown. The specimen was cultured CD8+ T cells from PBMCs, collected from culture after CMV antigen stimulation. These receptors were collected from a human donor in good health (CMV status not recorded). Some clones in this sample may be carry-over from other donors' samples.

Many counts were recorded for this clonotype. This sequence joins TRBV7-8 and TRBJ2-1; D uncertain. Germline V gene data show CDR1 as SGHVS and CDR2 as FQNEAQ. The CDR3 has 16 amino acids. V was trimmed by 1 base and J by 6 bases, leaving 16 bases between them. The CDR3 spells CASSLVHIGPVNEQFF. The CDR3 DNA sequence: TGTGCCAGCAGCTTAGTACACATAGGCCCGGTCAATGAGCAGTTCTTC. Using reference TRBV7-8 and TRBJ2-1 for the parts outside the CDR3, the full variable domain is GAGVSQSPRYKVAKRGQDVALRCDPISGHVSLFWYQQALGQGPEFLTYFQNEAQLDKSGLPSDRFFAERPEGSVSTLKIQRTQQEDSAVYLCASSLVHIGPVNEQFFGPGTRLTVL.

The CDR3 protein is CSVSGQDYNEAFF. In DNA, the CDR3 is TGCAGCGTTTCGGGACAGGATTATAATGAAGCTTTCTTT. This chain links TRBV29-1 with TRBJ1-1; the match to TRBD1 covers 8 bases. V was pared by 5 bases and J by 7 bases, with 9 bases of the junction left unmatched. The CDR3 is 13 amino acids. Germline assignment: CDR1 SQVTM and CDR2 ANQGSEA.

In this sample, this clonotype turned up a few times. The J gene is TRBJ2-3, the V gene TRBV7-3; the D gene is possibly TRBD1 (5 bases). V was clipped by 5 bases and J by 1 base, with 13 bases between them. This CDR3 is built from 15 residues. Per the germline V gene, CDR1 is SGHTA and CDR2 is FQGTGA. CDR3 DNA: TGTGCCAGCAGCCCAAATTCCAGGGGCACAGATACGCAGTATTTT. Translating gives CASSPNSRGTDTQYF.

There are a few counts of this clonotype. This chain uses TRBV10-3 with TRBJ2-7; D unclear. Germline CDR1 ENHRY, CDR2 SYGVKD. This CDR3 spans 15 amino acids. The V gene lost 3 bases and the J gene lost 0 bases, with 12 bases spanning the gap. Here the CDR3 reads CAISEETAISYEQYF. Written as DNA, the CDR3 is TGTGCCATCAGTGAAGAGACGGCAATCTCCTACGAGCAGTACTTC.

The rearrangement links TRBV19 to TRBJ1-2; no firm D call. V lost 7 bases, J lost 6 bases, and 18 bases lay in between. CDR1 and CDR2 (germline): LNHDA, SQIVND (reference sequence). This CDR3 comprises 14 residues. CDR3 in amino acids: CASTQTSLNDGYTF. The CDR3 bases are TGTGCCAGTACTCAAACCAGCCTGAACGATGGCTACACCTTC.

The rearrangement uses TRBV6-2 or TRBV6-3 and TRBJ1-1; D call uncertain. CDR3 length equals 15 residues. Trimming took off 7 bases at V and 4 bases at J, with 19 bases between the two ends. Germline assignment: CDR1 MNHEY and CDR2 SVGEGT. The CDR3 spells CASTSPEGMSTEAFF. The CDR3 nucleotides read TGTGCCAGCACTTCCCCGGAGGGAATGAGCACTGAAGCTTTCTTT.

This clonotype has only a few counts. DNA of the CDR3: TGTGCCAGCAGTTCGGTAACCGGCAATCAGCCCCAGCATTTT. Residues: CASSSVTGNQPQHF. The gene calls are TRBV27 and TRBJ1-5; D is undetermined. Germline V lookup: CDR1 MNHEY, CDR2 SMNVEV (reference sequence). The CDR3 spans 14 residues. Trimming took off 4 bases at V and 2 bases at J, with 9 bases between the two ends.

The gene calls are TRBV6-5 and TRBJ2-3, with TRBD1 matching over 7 bases. Germline V gene lookup returns CDR1 MNHEY and CDR2 SVGAGI. The length of the CDR3 is 16 residues. Trimming took 0 bases from V and 1 from J; bases not matched to a gene: 4. The CDR3: CASSYSWTGGTDTQYF. CDR3 nucleotides: TGTGCCAGCAGTTACTCTTGGACAGGAGGCACAGATACGCAGTATTTT.

CDR3 DNA sequence: TGTGCCAGTAGAAAGACAGGGGGCAATTCACCCCTCCACTTT. The encoded protein is CASRKTGGNSPLHF. This sequence joins TRBV19 and TRBJ1-6, with 10 positions matching TRBD1. Per the germline V gene, CDR1 is LNHDA and CDR2 is SQIVND (reference sequence). The CDR3 extends over 14 amino acids. The J segment lost 7 bases and the V segment lost 6 bases, leaving 3 bases of the junction unmatched.

This chain connects TRBV5-4 to TRBJ2-3, with TRBD2 matching 9 bases. Germline V gene sequence: CDR1 SGHNT, CDR2 YYREEE (reference sequence). The length of the CDR3 is 13 residues. The CDR3 region is CVRSSGVGDTQYF. The CDR3 bases are TGTGTCAGATCTAGCGGGGTGGGAGATACGCAGTATTTT.